Listed below are T cell receptor beta chains from one sample, sequenced in a study of shared clonotypes between healthy human individuals. Clones were read by immunoSEQ multiplex PCR, and TCRdb kept only the in-frame ones, dropping some. Of some 2,000,000 clones listed, about 95% are singletons. The specimen was naive CD8+ T cells sorted from blood. Receptors originate from a man in his late teens or twenties in good health. CDR3s include the opening cysteine and the closing phenylalanine or tryptophan. A D gene is named only where the DNA matches it firmly. Size values are once, few and many counts, or a class for expanded clones, and some rows have none.

abundance: once; len: 13; v_gene: TRBV7-9; j_gene: TRBJ2-7; d_gene: -; CDR3aa: CASSNGGRYEQYF; CDR3nt: TGTGCCAGCTCGAACGGGGGGCGTTACGAGCAGTACTTC
abundance: -; len: 15; v_gene: TRBV14; j_gene: TRBJ2-7; d_gene: -; CDR3aa: CASSRGTQTPYEQYF; CDR3nt: TGTGCCAGCAGCCGGGGGACCCAGACCCCCTACGAGCAGTACTTC
abundance: -; len: 12; v_gene: TRBV28; j_gene: TRBJ1-1; d_gene: -; CDR3aa: CASLERGTEAFF; CDR3nt: TGTGCCAGTCTCGAAAGGGGGACTGAAGCTTTCTTT
abundance: -; len: 14; v_gene: TRBV5-4; j_gene: TRBJ1-2; d_gene: -; CDR3aa: CASRLWAAPYGYTF; CDR3nt: TGTGCCAGCAGGTTGTGGGCGGCACCCTATGGCTACACCTTC
abundance: -; len: 15; v_gene: TRBV5-4; j_gene: TRBJ2-5; d_gene: TRBD2; CDR3aa: CASSPSGGAGETQYF; CDR3nt: TGTGCCAGCAGTCCAAGCGGGGGGGCCGGTGAGACCCAGTACTTC
abundance: -; len: 13; v_gene: TRBV2; j_gene: TRBJ1-2; d_gene: -; CDR3aa: CASSESSPYGYTF; CDR3nt: TGTGCCAGCAGTGAATCAAGTCCCTATGGCTACACCTTC
abundance: -; len: 15; v_gene: TRBV16; j_gene: TRBJ1-1; d_gene: TRBD1; CDR3aa: CASSPGQGAPTEAFF; CDR3nt: TGTGCCAGCAGCCCTGGACAGGGGGCGCCCACTGAAGCTTTCTTT
abundance: -; len: 14; v_gene: TRBV5-6; j_gene: TRBJ2-5; d_gene: -; CDR3aa: CASSLAAGEETQYF; CDR3nt: TGTGCCAGCAGCTTGGCGGCAGGAGAAGAGACCCAGTACTTC
abundance: -; len: 16; v_gene: TRBV27; j_gene: TRBJ2-1; d_gene: TRBD1; CDR3aa: CASSLTGTGGNNEQFF; CDR3nt: TGTGCCAGCAGTCTTACCGGGACAGGGGGGAACAATGAGCAGTTCTTC
abundance: -; len: 19; v_gene: TRBV4-2; j_gene: TRBJ2-1; d_gene: -; CDR3aa: CASSQIWGDLVEGLNEQFF; CDR3nt: TGTGCCAGCAGCCAAATTTGGGGAGACTTGGTCGAGGGGCTTAATGAGCAGTTCTTC
abundance: once; len: 15; v_gene: TRBV6-5; j_gene: TRBJ2-5; d_gene: -; CDR3aa: CASSYSIGGQETQYF; CDR3nt: TGTGCCAGCAGTTACTCGATTGGGGGTCAAGAGACCCAGTACTTC
abundance: -; len: 13; v_gene: TRBV14; j_gene: TRBJ2-3; d_gene: -; CDR3aa: CASSPGQLDTQYF; CDR3nt: TGTGCCAGCAGCCCTGGCCAACTAGATACGCAGTATTTT
abundance: -; len: 14; v_gene: TRBV5-4; j_gene: TRBJ2-3; d_gene: -; CDR3aa: CASSLVSGSDTQYF; CDR3nt: TGTGCCAGCAGCTTGGTGTCAGGATCAGATACGCAGTATTTT
abundance: -; len: 14; v_gene: TRBV4-3; j_gene: TRBJ1-1; d_gene: -; CDR3aa: CASSQDSGAIEAFF; CDR3nt: TGCGCCAGCAGCCAAGACTCAGGGGCGATTGAAGCTTTCTTT
abundance: -; len: 15; v_gene: TRBV7-9; j_gene: TRBJ2-7; d_gene: -; CDR3aa: CASSPSRDNSYEQYF; CDR3nt: TGTGCCAGCAGCCCGTCCCGCGACAACTCCTACGAGCAGTACTTC
abundance: once; len: 13; v_gene: TRBV7-2; j_gene: TRBJ2-7; d_gene: -; CDR3aa: CASSLDRGGEQYF; CDR3nt: TGTGCCAGCAGCTTAGATAGGGGTGGTGAGCAGTACTTC
abundance: -; len: 14; v_gene: TRBV6-6; j_gene: TRBJ1-1; d_gene: -; CDR3aa: CASSRPEGNTEAFF; CDR3nt: TGTGCCAGCAGTCGACCCGAGGGTAACACTGAAGCTTTCTTT
abundance: -; len: 11; v_gene: TRBV6-1; j_gene: TRBJ2-7; d_gene: -; CDR3aa: CASSDNRRQYF; CDR3nt: TGTGCCAGCAGTGACAACAGAAGGCAGTACTTC
abundance: -; len: 14; v_gene: TRBV6-1; j_gene: TRBJ1-1; d_gene: -; CDR3aa: CASSHQTGGSEAFF; CDR3nt: TGTGCCAGCAGCCATCAGACGGGCGGTTCTGAAGCTTTCTTT
abundance: -; len: 15; v_gene: TRBV5-6; j_gene: TRBJ1-1; d_gene: -; CDR3aa: CASRVDLGIGTEAFF; CDR3nt: TGTGCCAGCAGGGTGGATTTGGGAATCGGCACTGAAGCTTTCTTT
abundance: -; len: 14; v_gene: TRBV7-9; j_gene: TRBJ1-1; d_gene: -; CDR3aa: CASSRDSFGTEAFF; CDR3nt: TGTGCCAGCAGCCGGGACTCCTTCGGCACTGAAGCTTTCTTT
abundance: -; len: 14; v_gene: TRBV6-6; j_gene: TRBJ1-1; d_gene: TRBD1; CDR3aa: CASSWTGGKAEAFF; CDR3nt: TGTGCCAGCAGTTGGACAGGGGGAAAGGCTGAAGCTTTCTTT
abundance: -; len: 15; v_gene: TRBV27; j_gene: TRBJ1-4; d_gene: -; CDR3aa: CASSLFGATGEKLFF; CDR3nt: TGTGCCAGCAGTTTATTCGGGGCGACGGGGGAAAAACTGTTTTTT
abundance: -; len: 15; v_gene: TRBV9; j_gene: TRBJ2-3; d_gene: -; CDR3aa: CASSPEGGRTDTQYF; CDR3nt: TGTGCCAGCAGCCCAGAGGGGGGCCGTACAGATACGCAGTATTTT
abundance: -; len: 15; v_gene: TRBV13; j_gene: TRBJ2-1; d_gene: -; CDR3aa: CASSLGPGTMDEQFF; CDR3nt: TGTGCCAGCAGCTTAGGGCCGGGAACGATGGATGAGCAGTTCTTC
abundance: -; len: 15; v_gene: TRBV5-6; j_gene: TRBJ2-7; d_gene: TRBD1; CDR3aa: CASSLGTGISYEQYF; CDR3nt: TGTGCCAGCAGCTTGGGGACAGGGATATCCTACGAGCAGTACTTC
abundance: -; len: 16; v_gene: TRBV15; j_gene: TRBJ1-2; d_gene: TRBD1; CDR3aa: CATSRERGQDFYGYTF; CDR3nt: TGTGCCACCAGCAGAGAGCGGGGACAGGATTTCTATGGCTACACCTTC
abundance: -; len: 14; v_gene: TRBV30; j_gene: TRBJ2-7; d_gene: TRBD1; CDR3aa: CAWSWGDRDYEQYF; CDR3nt: TGTGCCTGGAGTTGGGGGGACAGGGACTACGAGCAGTACTTC
abundance: -; len: 17; v_gene: TRBV28; j_gene: TRBJ2-3; d_gene: -; CDR3aa: CASSFETVLSSTDTQYF; CDR3nt: TGTGCCAGCAGTTTCGAGACAGTCCTTTCTAGCACAGATACGCAGTATTTT
abundance: -; len: 17; v_gene: TRBV27; j_gene: TRBJ1-1; d_gene: TRBD1; CDR3aa: CASSLSSNNRGWTEAFF; CDR3nt: TGTGCCAGCAGTTTATCATCAAATAACAGGGGATGGACTGAAGCTTTCTTT
abundance: -; len: 15; v_gene: TRBV28; j_gene: TRBJ2-1; d_gene: -; CDR3aa: CASSSFDAAYNEQFF; CDR3nt: TGTGCCAGCAGTTCCTTCGACGCAGCCTACAATGAGCAGTTCTTC
abundance: -; len: 16; v_gene: TRBV16; j_gene: TRBJ2-5; d_gene: TRBD2; CDR3aa: CASSRTWTSEEETQYF; CDR3nt: TGTGCCAGCAGCCGCACCTGGACTAGCGAGGAAGAGACCCAGTACTTC
abundance: -; len: 13; v_gene: TRBV4-1; j_gene: TRBJ1-5; d_gene: -; CDR3aa: CASSHTQGGTQHF; CDR3nt: TGCGCCAGCAGCCATACTCAGGGCGGGACCCAGCATTTT
abundance: -; len: 16; v_gene: TRBV6-1; j_gene: TRBJ1-3; d_gene: -; CDR3aa: CASSENIWEGRNTIYF; CDR3nt: TGTGCCAGCAGTGAAAATATCTGGGAGGGACGGAACACCATATATTTT
abundance: -; len: 16; v_gene: TRBV4-1; j_gene: TRBJ1-4; d_gene: -; CDR3aa: CASSPQQPQISEKLFF; CDR3nt: TGCGCCAGCAGCCCTCAACAGCCTCAAATAAGTGAAAAACTGTTTTTT
abundance: -; len: 15; v_gene: TRBV27; j_gene: TRBJ1-2; d_gene: -; CDR3aa: CASSLQVGGLSGYTF; CDR3nt: TGTGCCAGCAGTTTACAAGTAGGGGGGCTTAGTGGCTACACCTTC
abundance: -; len: 15; v_gene: TRBV11-2; j_gene: TRBJ2-5; d_gene: TRBD2; CDR3aa: CASSPTSGGVETQYF; CDR3nt: TGTGCCAGCAGTCCGACTAGCGGGGGTGTGGAGACCCAGTACTTC